This TCR beta chain was sequenced during a study of neurological immune-mediated disorders. The study's findings and limits: Phylogenetic grouping assigned the repertoires of 18 of 34 multiple sclerosis patients to a single cluster of related CDR3 sequences. This cluster may be a repertoire-level signature.

Synthesis of cDNA was accomplished via 5'RACE employing 10-nucleotide random UMIs. Every sequencing run produced over 170 million TCR-beta sequences that came from 15-18 subjects. TCRdb reprocessed the 5' RACE reads with MiXCR, giving one entry per CDR3 protein. In the table there are about 66,000 distinct CDR3 sequences, under 3.5% of which are singletons. This clonotype was observed many times. Its antigen is undetermined. CDR1 and CDR2 from the germline V gene are DFQATT and SNEGSKA (reference sequence). With 7 bases removed from V and 0 bases from J, the gap between germline ends came to 11 bases. The CDR3 consists of 13 residues. Unsorted libraries were prepared from 2 million PBMCs that had been stored at -80 C.

V usage is TRBV20-1 and J usage is TRBJ2-3; the D gene is possibly TRBD2 (5 bases). Material for sequencing was PBMCs. The sequence derives from a middle-aged man with multiple sclerosis. The CDR3 loop is CSGVGGSTDTQYF. The CDR3 region has the DNA TGCAGTGGAGTGGGCGGGAGCACAGATACGCAGTATTTT.